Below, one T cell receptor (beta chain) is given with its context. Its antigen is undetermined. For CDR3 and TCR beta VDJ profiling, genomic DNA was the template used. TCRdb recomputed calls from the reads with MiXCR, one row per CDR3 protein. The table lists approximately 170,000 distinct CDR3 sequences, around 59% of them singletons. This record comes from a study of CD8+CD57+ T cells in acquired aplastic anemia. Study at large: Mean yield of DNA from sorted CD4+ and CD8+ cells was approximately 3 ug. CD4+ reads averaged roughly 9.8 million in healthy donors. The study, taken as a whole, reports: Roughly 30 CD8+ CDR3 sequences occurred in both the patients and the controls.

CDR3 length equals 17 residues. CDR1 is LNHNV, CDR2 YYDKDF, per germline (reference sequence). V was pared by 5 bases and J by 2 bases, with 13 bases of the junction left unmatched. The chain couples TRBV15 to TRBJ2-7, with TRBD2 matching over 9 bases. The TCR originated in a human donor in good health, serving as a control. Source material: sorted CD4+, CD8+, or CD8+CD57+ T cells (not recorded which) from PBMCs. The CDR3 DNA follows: TGTGCCACCAGCGTAAAGATAGCGGGAGTCACGCCCTACGAGCAGTACTTC. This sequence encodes CATSVKIAGVTPYEQYF.